The T cell receptor (beta chain) under discussion was sequenced for a study of blood T cell repertoires in COVID-19 (TCRdb year 2020). Describing the broader study: Samples covering the acute and convalescent phases of COVID-19 were provided by collaborators in the United States, Italy and Spain. Deeply sampled blood TCRbeta repertoires from subjects exposed to, actively infected with, or recovered from COVID-19 were included in the dataset. The prospective study material was composed of cDNA or gDNA derived from T cells, B-cell-depleted T cells, or PBMCs. HLA class I and class II types, where available, came from metadata supplied by the sample provider rather than from assay-based typing. Samples were obtained from the ongoing ImmuneRACE study (first 160 participants) and from over 1,000 subjects provided by 6 global collaborators. The sample metadata nearly always contained a de-identified subject ID, COVID-19 status, age in years and sex. A freely available public database, intended as a resource for researchers studying the immune response to SARS-CoV-2, is where the repertoires were released. What the work shows at the level of the full study, not this receptor alone: The quantity of clinical and demographic metadata differed by source and by participant and was supplied without curation.

Trimming removed 5 bases from V and 0 bases from J; the gene matches leave 13 bases unexplained. CDR3 length: 19 amino acids, cysteine to phenylalanine. Only the CDR3 part of the read is kept: 57 bases, read in frame from the first base. For CDR1 and CDR2, the germline V gene lists SNHLY and FYNNEI. The collaborating institutions used their own protocols to collect whole blood in K2EDTA tubes. Collaborator samples were shipped for TCRbeta analysis as frozen whole blood, isolated PBMCs, or DNA extracted from either sample type. TCRbeta CDR3 regions were amplified from genomic DNA using the immunoSEQ Assay, a bias-controlled multiplex PCR. In the original analysis: The number of nucleated cells in each sample was estimated from the amplification of reference gene primers within the assay. To quantify the absolute abundance of each unique TCRbeta CDR3 rearrangement, sequence reads were collapsed and filtered. For each sample, productive Simpson clonality was calculated by taking the square root of Simpson's diversity index across productive rearrangements. Drawn from immuneACCESS, this table holds only the in-frame rearrangements with V and J called that TCRdb kept. Clones are partly lost; checked studies trace under half to an unresolved V gene and leave the rest unexplained. The V and J calls and the clone size are those of that table, but D and trimming were determined from the DNA. Present in this sample are about 79,000 clones, approximately 90% of which were seen just once. About 14% of the sample is in the top ten clones.

Of note for this clone: Its antigen remains undetermined. No much larger clonotype is one base removed from it; base qualities were not supplied.

The origin of this receptor is an older man with active or convalescent COVID-19. The sample comprised peripheral blood. The chain joins TRBV2 to TRBJ1-6, with 7 middle bases fitting TRBD1. This receptor has the CDR3 CASSQKGDRDFSYNSPLHF. Here is the DNA: TGTGCCAGCAGTCAAAAGGGAGACAGGGATTTCTCCTATAATTCACCCCTCCACTTT.